The text below deals with one TCR beta chain. The table lists this clonotype with many counts. Its antigen is unknown. The record has no base qualities; no much larger clone is one base away. This record belongs to a study of early T cells in non-severe SARS-CoV-2 infection (dated by TCRdb to 2020 to 2023). Regarding the complete study: Because TCR sequencing relied on bulk RNA taken from unsorted whole blood, pairing of alpha and beta chains was not possible.

Beyond this particular receptor, the publication reports: VDJdb matching was skewed toward anti-spike CD8 responses, so virus-specific expansions were likely underestimated and private and CD4 specificities were missed.

For CDR1 and CDR2, the germline V gene lists MGHRA and YSYEKL. Including the terminal cysteine and phenylalanine, the CDR3 comprises 16 residues. The only DNA kept is the CDR3, 48 bases in frame from the first base. Trimming costs V 0 bases and J 2 bases, and their ends lie 12 bases apart. The protocol used for the library was 5' RACE. This sample was sequenced with a NextSeq 500. In the TCR library protocol, unique molecular identifiers were attached to individual cDNA molecules to correct for PCR bias and sequencing error. Sequencing covered both TCR alpha and beta chains, and within each sample the abundances of alpha and beta sequences were tightly co-correlated. On the authors' methods: Decombinator V4 was used to annotate TCR sequences for V gene, J gene and CDR3. Expanded TCRs were defined as changing significantly between any two time points under a Poisson model with p below 0.0001. Abundances of TCRs were expressed as counts per million after normalisation to the total number of TCRs sequenced in each sample. MAIT TCRs were defined by TRAV1-2 paired with TRAJ12, TRAJ20 or TRAJ33, and iNKT TCRs by TRAV10 paired with TRAJ18. VDJdb, accessed 1 November 2021, was searched for CMV, EBV and SARS-CoV-2 annotated TCRs, excluding TCRs annotated for multiple antigens. TCRdb reran the public reads through fastp at Q25 and MiXCR, keeping productive beta chains. Rows merge per CDR3 protein into single entries with the most common DNA and genes. These V and J calls originate from TCRdb's pipeline instead of the authors' own analysis. The sample table holds 60,000 to 70,000 distinct CDR3 sequences, of which approximately 6.1% were seen once. The ten largest account for under 4% of the sample.

Set within a cohort of healthcare workers in London, UK, this nested case-control study involved weekly PCR testing of nasopharyngeal swabs along with blood sampling. Between 23 and 31 March 2020, the week of the UK lockdown, healthcare workers were enrolled and then followed up weekly for as long as 16 weeks. The origin of this receptor is an adult who was a healthcare worker with PCR-confirmed SARS-CoV-2 infection or an uninfected control (not recorded which). The sequencing used whole blood, collected at baseline. The chain is assembled from TRBV4-1 and TRBJ2-3; TRBD1 could be the D gene, as 6 bases match. CDR3 sequence: CASSQDRRTATDTQYF. The nucleotide sequence is TGCGCCAGCAGCCAAGATAGGAGGACAGCCACAGATACGCAGTATTTT.